The rows below give T cell receptor beta chains drawn from one sample of a study of cytomegalovirus exposure and HLA in healthy donors. The table came from immunoSEQ multiplex PCR; TCRdb's copy has only in-frame clones and leaves some out. This sample has about 180,000 clones, with roughly 80% found just once. Sequences were obtained from PBMCs. These TCRs come from a woman in her fifties or sixties in good health and CMV-seronegative. CDR3s include the opening cysteine and the closing phenylalanine or tryptophan. Each record gives: CDR3 protein, CDR3 DNA, J gene, D gene, V gene, clone size. D genes are given only for firm matches. A clone size is listed for some rows: how often the clone was seen (once, few, many), or a class if it is expanded.

CASSPRQGAGQPQHF | TGTGCCAGCAGTCCCCGTCAGGGGGCGGGTCAGCCCCAGCATTTT | TRBJ1-5 | TRBD1 | TRBV6-5 | once
CASSTQQGYEQYF | TGTGCCAGCAGCACGCAACAGGGGTACGAGCAGTACTTC | TRBJ2-7 | . | TRBV21-1 | .
CASSYQRVNEQFF | TGTGCCAGCAGTTACCAGAGGGTCAATGAGCAGTTCTTC | TRBJ2-1 | . | TRBV6-5 | .
CASSLDWDSPYEQYF | TGTGCCAGCAGTTTGGATTGGGACAGCCCCTACGAGCAGTACTTC | TRBJ2-7 | TRBD1 | TRBV27 | .
CASNYRTSRSGNTIYF | TGTGCCAGCAACTACCGGACTTCTCGCTCTGGAAACACCATATATTTT | TRBJ1-3 | . | TRBV7-9 | few
CASRRTGMTTGELFF | TGTGCCAGCAGACGGACAGGGATGACGACCGGGGAGCTGTTTTTT | TRBJ2-2 | TRBD1 | TRBV7-8 | .
CASSQDVLAGRQFF | TGCGCCAGCAGCCAAGATGTGCTAGCGGGGAGGCAGTTCTTC | TRBJ2-1 | TRBD2 | TRBV4-3 | .
CASSREPGLGYTF | TGTGCCAGCAGCCGTGAACCCGGTCTGGGCTACACCTTC | TRBJ1-2 | . | TRBV6-5 | .
CASSLFFGTSGGYHNEQFF | TGTGCCAGCAGTTTATTCTTCGGGACTAGCGGGGGGTATCACAATGAGCAGTTCTTC | TRBJ2-1 | TRBD2 | TRBV27 | .
CASRPGTGGINSNQPQHF | TGTGCCAGCAGGCCCGGGACAGGGGGTATCAATAGCAATCAGCCCCAGCATTTT | TRBJ1-5 | TRBD1 | TRBV28 | .
CASSSFSGREQFF | TGTGCCAGCAGCTCGTTTAGCGGGAGGGAGCAGTTCTTC | TRBJ2-1 | TRBD2 | TRBV7-3 | .
CASRSGGRRHGANTEAFF | TGTGCCAGCAGATCTGGGGGGAGAAGACACGGAGCGAACACTGAAGCTTTCTTT | TRBJ1-1 | . | TRBV28 | .
CASSEAHDRGGYTF | TGTGCCAGCAGCGAAGCCCACGACAGGGGGGGCTACACCTTC | TRBJ1-2 | TRBD1 | TRBV4-2 | .
CASSLGTSGQETQYF | TGTGCCAGCAGCTTAGGGACTAGCGGGCAAGAGACCCAGTACTTC | TRBJ2-5 | TRBD2 | TRBV11-2 | .
CASSLSAGGDYEQYF | TGCGCCAGCAGTCTGTCAGCGGGGGGCGACTATGAGCAGTACTTC | TRBJ2-7 | TRBD2 | TRBV23-1 | .
CASSSGLGIGDTQYF | TGCGCCAGCAGCTCGGGACTAGGAATCGGCGATACGCAGTATTTT | TRBJ2-3 | TRBD2 | TRBV5-1 | .
CASSRQDPSAGQYF | TGTGCCAGCAGTCGACAGGACCCAAGCGCTGGGCAGTACTTC | TRBJ2-7 | . | TRBV27 | .
CASSRSDSSNQPQHF | TGTGCCAGCAGTCGCTCGGACAGTAGCAATCAGCCCCAGCATTTT | TRBJ1-5 | . | TRBV28 | .
CASSQAAGVYNEQFF | TGTGCCAGCAGCCAAGCAGCGGGAGTTTACAATGAGCAGTTCTTC | TRBJ2-1 | TRBD2 | TRBV14 | .
CASRTRTSPRNTGELFF | TGTGCCAGCAGAACCAGGACTAGCCCCAGGAACACCGGGGAGCTGTTTTTT | TRBJ2-2 | TRBD2 | TRBV2 | few
CASSPPDRGSYNEQFF | TGTGCCAGCAGTCCCCCTGACAGGGGCTCCTACAATGAGCAGTTCTTC | TRBJ2-1 | TRBD1 | TRBV27 | .
CASSFRVTQGGSPLHF | TGTGCCAGCAGTTTTAGGGTGACCCAGGGGGGTTCACCCCTCCACTTT | TRBJ1-6 | TRBD1 | TRBV27 | .
CASSIAGRGEQYF | TGTGCCAGTAGTATAGCCGGGAGAGGCGAGCAGTACTTC | TRBJ2-7 | . | TRBV19 | .
CASSESELAKQFF | TGTGCCAGCAGTGAAAGTGAGTTAGCGAAGCAGTTCTTC | TRBJ2-1 | . | TRBV2 | .
CASSSLGQFTGELFF | TGTGCCAGCAGTTCTCTTGGACAGTTCACCGGGGAGCTGTTTTTT | TRBJ2-2 | . | TRBV6-6 | .
CASSFGLARNEQFF | TGCGCCAGCAGCTTTGGACTAGCGCGCAATGAGCAGTTCTTC | TRBJ2-1 | TRBD2 | TRBV4-1 | .
CASRRDRGEGLTEAFF | TGTGCCAGCAGGCGGGACAGGGGAGAAGGCCTCACTGAAGCTTTCTTT | TRBJ1-1 | TRBD1 | TRBV28 | .
CASSFAGDLFSYEQYF | TGTGCCAGCAGTTTCGCAGGGGACCTTTTCTCCTACGAGCAGTACTTC | TRBJ2-7 | . | TRBV6-5 | .
CASSLRRGPGYEQYF | TGTGCCAGCAGCCTCCGGAGGGGACCAGGCTACGAGCAGTACTTC | TRBJ2-7 | . | TRBV14 | .
CASSLLAGVQETQYF | TGTGCCAGCAGCTTACTAGCGGGGGTTCAAGAGACCCAGTACTTC | TRBJ2-5 | TRBD2 | TRBV5-6 | .
CASSKDTQETQYF | TGTGCCAGCAGCAAGGACACTCAAGAGACCCAGTACTTC | TRBJ2-5 | . | TRBV5-6 | .
CSVLDRGRRYGYTF | TGCAGCGTCCTGGACAGGGGAAGGAGGTATGGCTACACCTTC | TRBJ1-2 | TRBD1 | TRBV29-1 | .
CASSQGLAGGPSSYNEQFF | TGTGCCAGCAGCCAAGGACTAGCGGGAGGGCCGAGCTCCTACAATGAGCAGTTCTTC | TRBJ2-1 | TRBD2 | TRBV4-2 | .
CASRPGTRLLEQYF | TGTGCCAGCAGGCCCGGGACAAGATTATTAGAGCAGTACTTC | TRBJ2-7 | . | TRBV7-9 | .
CASSATDYGYTF | TGTGCCAGCAGCGCCACAGATTATGGCTACACCTTC | TRBJ1-2 | . | TRBV5-4 | .
CASSVRRGLQETQYF | TGTGCCAGCAGTGTACGAAGGGGGCTCCAAGAGACCCAGTACTTC | TRBJ2-5 | TRBD1 | TRBV27 | .
CASSLKSGTDTQYF | TGTGCCAGCAGCTTAAAGTCAGGCACAGATACGCAGTATTTT | TRBJ2-3 | . | TRBV7-2 | .
CASTLGQGAGEQFF | TGCGCCAGCACTCTGGGACAGGGGGCGGGTGAGCAGTTCTTC | TRBJ2-1 | TRBD1 | TRBV5-1 | .
CASSLYRTAGNTIYF | TGTGCCAGCAGCTTATACAGGACGGCTGGAAACACCATATATTTT | TRBJ1-3 | . | TRBV7-8 | few
CASSTQGTEQYF | TGTGCCAGCAGCACACAGGGGACCGAGCAGTACTTC | TRBJ2-7 | TRBD1 | TRBV9 | once
CASRPGAAPDYGYTF | TGTGCCAGCAGGCCTGGTGCTGCGCCCGATTATGGCTACACCTTC | TRBJ1-2 | . | TRBV28 | .
CASSPGTGSYNEQFF | TGTGCCAGCTCACCCGGGACAGGCTCCTACAATGAGCAGTTCTTC | TRBJ2-1 | TRBD1 | TRBV18 | .
CASSLVSGPTYEQYF | TGCGCCAGCAGCTTGGTTAGCGGTCCCACCTACGAGCAGTACTTC | TRBJ2-7 | . | TRBV5-1 | .
CASSFLSRGADTQYF | TGTGCCAGCAGTTTTCTGAGTCGGGGGGCAGATACGCAGTATTTT | TRBJ2-3 | TRBD2 | TRBV28 | .
CASSPDTTRGEQYF | TGTGCCAGCTCACCTGACACGACCCGGGGCGAGCAGTACTTC | TRBJ2-7 | . | TRBV18 | .
CASSRQGNTGELFF | TGCGCCAGCAGCCGACAGGGGAACACCGGGGAGCTGTTTTTT | TRBJ2-2 | TRBD1 | TRBV4-1 | .